Below, 6 T cell receptor beta chains from the same sample are listed, as sequenced in a study of early T cells in non-severe SARS-CoV-2 infection. TCRdb fed the 5' RACE reads into MiXCR, producing one record per CDR3 protein. The table shows 37,000 or so distinct CDR3 sequences, with 5.8% occurring only once. The sample comprised whole blood. The receptor source for this set is an adult who was a healthcare worker with PCR-confirmed SARS-CoV-2 infection or an uninfected control (not recorded which).

This clonotype occurred many times. This chain connects TRBV6-5 to TRBJ2-7; TRBD2 matches 13 bases. CDR3 length equals 15 residues. Trimming removed 6 bases from V and 4 bases from J; junction bases left unmatched: 6. In germline, CDR1 is MNHEY, CDR2 SVGAGI. Here the CDR3 reads CASRGLAGERYEQYF. In nucleotides, the CDR3 is TGTGCCAGCAGAGGACTAGCGGGAGAGAGGTACGAGCAGTACTTC.

This clonotype was seen repeatedly, ten times or more. The rearrangement links TRBV7-9 to TRBJ2-1; 7 bases are a match to TRBD2. CDR3 length: 16 residues. The junction had 13 bases not matched to a gene; V was cut back by 4 bases and J by 7 bases. Germline loops: CDR1 SEHNR, CDR2 FQNEAQ (reference sequence). Written as DNA, the CDR3 is TGTGCCAGCAGCTCCAGCGGGATTACTCCCCCTAATGAGCAGTTCTTC. Protein: CASSSSGITPPNEQFF.

This clonotype was counted between two and nine times. This chain links TRBV7-8 with TRBJ1-3, with unresolved D. There are 12 residues in the CDR3. In germline, CDR1 is SGHVS, CDR2 FQNEAQ. Trimming removed 2 bases at V and 4 bases at J, with 3 bases between. CDR3 nucleotide sequence: TGTGCCAGCAGCTTATCCGGAAACACCATATATTTT. Its translation: CASSLSGNTIYF. The whole variable domain, remainder taken from reference TRBV7-8 and TRBJ1-3, is GAGVSQSPRYKVAKRGQDVALRCDPISGHVSLFWYQQALGQGPEFLTYFQNEAQLDKSGLPSDRFFAERPEGSVSTLKIQRTQQEDSAVYLCASSLSGNTIYFGEGSWLTVV.

This clonotype was detected many times. J is TRBJ1-1 and V is TRBV11-1; D ambiguous. The CDR3 totals 14 residues. The germline V gene has CDR1 SGHAT and CDR2 FQDESV (reference sequence). Trimming removed 4 bases from V and 3 bases from J, with 12 bases in between. In DNA, the CDR3 is TGTGCCAGCAGCTCACGACGATTGGACACTGAAGCTTTCTTT. Translated, it gives CASSSRRLDTEAFF.

As regards this clonotype: A clone one base away is much larger, so this may be a read error. The V gene is TRBV5-4, the J gene TRBJ2-7; D possibly matches TRBD1 or TRBD2 (5 bases each). CDR1 SGHNT and CDR2 YYREEE come from the germline V gene (reference sequence). The CDR3 has 15 residues. The CDR3 DNA reads as TGTGTCAGCAGCTTACCGGGACCCCAGTCCTACGAGCAGTACTTC. Translating gives CVSSLPGPQSYEQYF. The full variable domain, its missing parts supplied by reference TRBV5-4 and TRBJ2-7, is ETGVTQSPTHLIKTRGQQVTLRCSSQSGHNTVSWYQQALGQGPQFIFQYYREEENGRGNFPPRFSGLQFPNYSSELNVNALELDDSALYLCVSSLPGPQSYEQYFGPGTRLTVT.

The table lists this clonotype with many counts. The chain has TRBV5-1 and TRBJ2-7; TRBD2 aligns across 13 bases. Trimming took 7 bases from V and 6 from J; bases not matched to a gene: 10. CDR1 SGHRS and CDR2 YFSETQ come from the germline V gene. The length of the CDR3 is 15 residues. The DNA for the CDR3 is TGCGCCAGCCAGGGGACTAGCGGGAAACCGCGCGAGCAGTACTTC. Its translation is CASQGTSGKPREQYF.